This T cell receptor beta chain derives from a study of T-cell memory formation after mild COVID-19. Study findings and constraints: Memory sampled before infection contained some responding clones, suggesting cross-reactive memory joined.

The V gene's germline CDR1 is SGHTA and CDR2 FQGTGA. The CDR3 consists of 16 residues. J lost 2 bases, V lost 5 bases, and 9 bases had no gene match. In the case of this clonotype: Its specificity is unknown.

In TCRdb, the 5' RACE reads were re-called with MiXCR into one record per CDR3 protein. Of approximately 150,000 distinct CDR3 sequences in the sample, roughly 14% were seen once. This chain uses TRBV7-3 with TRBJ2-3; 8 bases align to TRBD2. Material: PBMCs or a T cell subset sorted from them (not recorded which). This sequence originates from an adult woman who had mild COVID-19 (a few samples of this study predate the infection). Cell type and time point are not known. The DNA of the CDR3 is TGTGCCAGCAGCACCCGATCGGGGGGGATCACAGATACGCAGTATTTT. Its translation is CASSTRSGGITDTQYF.